One and the same sample provided the 25 T cell receptor beta chains below, sequenced in a study of blood T cell repertoires in COVID-19. The data were produced by immunoSEQ multiplex PCR, yet TCRdb's version contains in-frame clones alone and is incomplete. The sample holds under 450,000 clones; about nine tenths are singletons and the top ten take just over 0.85%. The sample comprised PBMCs or T cells enriched from blood (not recorded which). These receptors all come from a woman between 35 and 50 years old who had been exposed to COVID-19.

J is TRBJ1-3 and V is TRBV28, with D perhaps TRBD1 (5 bases). Germline loops: CDR1 MDHEN, CDR2 SYDVKM. The CDR3 contains 16 residues. V was trimmed by 7 bases and J by 4 bases, leaving 20 bases between them. The CDR3 loop is CASTTAAEGLGNTIYF. CDR3 nucleotide sequence: TGTGCCAGCACGACTGCCGCGGAGGGGCTCGGAAACACCATATATTTT.

The CDR3 nucleotides read TGTGCCAGTAGTGACGACAGGGCGAATCAGCCCCAGCATTTT. Amino acids: CASSDDRANQPQHF. This sequence joins TRBV19 and TRBJ1-5, with 7 bases aligning to TRBD1. The ends lost 5 bases at V and 4 bases at J; junction bases unmatched: 5. The CDR3 runs 14 residues. CDR1 is LNHDA and CDR2 is SQIVND in the germline V gene (reference sequence).

The rearrangement joins TRBV7-9 to TRBJ1-1; TRBD1 might be the D (5 bases). Germline V gene data show CDR1 as SEHNR and CDR2 as FQNEAQ (reference sequence). CDR3 length: 17 residues. Trimming removed 5 bases from V and 4 bases from J, with 23 bases in between. The DNA of the CDR3 is TGTGCCAGCAGCCCGCTCGGCCCCGGGGGTTCTGGCACTGAAGCTTTCTTT. This sequence encodes CASSPLGPGGSGTEAFF.

V and J are TRBV3-1 (or the pseudogene TRBV3-2) and TRBJ2-5; D might be TRBD2 (7 bases). The CDR3 totals 16 residues. Germline V lookup: CDR1 LGHDT, CDR2 YNNKEL (reference sequence). Trimming pared 4 bases from V and 5 bases from J, leaving 20 bases between. CDR3: CASSRKGGAGMETQYF. In DNA form, the CDR3 reads TGTGCCAGCAGCCGTAAGGGGGGGGCCGGAATGGAGACCCAGTACTTC.

This clone is a singleton in its sample. The chain joins TRBV11-2 to TRBJ2-5; TRBD1 might be the D (5 bases). V was clipped by 5 bases and J by 1 base, with 8 bases between them. The CDR3 covers 13 residues. Germline lookup yields CDR1 SGHAT and CDR2 FQNNGV. This CDR3 is CASSQGVQETQYF. Written as DNA, the CDR3 is TGTGCCAGCAGCCAGGGCGTCCAAGAGACCCAGTACTTC.

This clone was seen more than once but under ten times. V usage is TRBV7-7 and J usage is TRBJ2-5; 11 bases are shared with TRBD1. There are 13 residues in the CDR3. The germline CDR1 and CDR2 sequences are SSHAT and FNYEAQ (reference sequence). CDR3 loop: CASGQGAGETQYF. CDR3 in DNA: TGTGCTAGCGGACAGGGGGCAGGGGAGACCCAGTACTTC.

The rearrangement uses TRBV12-3 or TRBV12-4 and TRBJ1-1; 7 nucleotides align to TRBD1. The CDR3 spans 11 residues. V lost 7 bases and J lost 7; bases outside the gene matches: 3. The CDR3 spells CASTPGGEAFF. CDR3 bases: TGTGCCAGCACCCCAGGGGGTGAAGCTTTCTTT.

The chain carries TRBV2 and TRBJ1-1, with D perhaps matching TRBD1 (5 bases). The V gene lost 4 bases and the J gene lost 0 bases, with 12 bases spanning the gap. The CDR3 has 15 amino acids. Per germline, CDR1 SNHLY and CDR2 FYNNEI. CDR3 sequence (DNA): TGTGCCAGCAGTGCCCCTCCGGGGGTGAACACTGAAGCTTTCTTT. It translates to CASSAPPGVNTEAFF.

This chain uses TRBV25-1 with TRBJ1-3; D is undetermined. The CDR3 totals 15 residues. Germline assignment: CDR1 MGHDK and CDR2 SYGVNS. The V end was cut by 1 base, the J end by 4 bases, with 11 bases between. CDR3 nucleotide sequence: TGTGCCAGCAGTGAATCGGCAGGATCAGGAAACACCATATATTTT. This translates into CASSESAGSGNTIYF.

The V call is TRBV6-5, the J call TRBJ1-1; no clear D gene. The V gene lost 0 bases and the J gene lost 5 bases, with 13 bases spanning the gap. This CDR3 has 15 amino acids. CDR1 and CDR2 from the germline V gene are MNHEY and SVGAGI. The CDR3 reads CASSYSFGSRTEAFF. The CDR3 nucleotides are TGTGCCAGCAGTTACTCTTTCGGGAGTCGGACTGAAGCTTTCTTT.

The V and J genes are TRBV2 and TRBJ2-7, with TRBD2 matching over 10 bases. After removal of 1 base from V and 3 bases from J, the junction contained 6 bases not matched to a gene. The germline V gene encodes CDR1 SNHLY and CDR2 FYNNEI. The CDR3 runs to 16 residues. CDR3 coding DNA: TGTGCCAGCAGTGAAGATGTAGCGGGGGGTCACTACGAGCAGTACTTC. Translating it yields CASSEDVAGGHYEQYF.

Of note for this clone: This CDR3 is also generated by other DNA sequences in the sample. This sequence joins TRBV29-1 and TRBJ1-2, with D possibly being TRBD1 (6 bases). From germline, CDR1 is SQVTM and CDR2 ANQGSEA. The CDR3 has 12 amino acids. Trimming removed 4 bases at V and 4 bases at J, with 10 bases between. The CDR3 DNA sequence: TGCAGCGTTGCGGACAGCAGCTATGGCTACACCTTC. Its protein product is CSVADSSYGYTF.

The V gene is TRBV7-9, the J gene TRBJ1-2, with 10 bases identical to TRBD1. V shed 0 bases and J 4 bases; nucleotides not matched to a gene: 2. The CDR3 is 15 amino acids. Per germline, CDR1 SEHNR and CDR2 FQNEAQ (reference sequence). Here the CDR3 reads CASSLAWDRGYGYTF. CDR3 bases: TGTGCCAGCAGCTTAGCATGGGACAGGGGCTATGGCTACACCTTC.

This clone was counted once. The CDR3 DNA follows: TGCGCCAGCAGCTCCGGGACTAGCGGGAGTATAGGTGAGCAGTTCTTC. Its protein product is CASSSGTSGSIGEQFF. The chain is built from TRBV4-3 and TRBJ2-1, with 14 bases that match TRBD2. Germline V gene lookup returns CDR1 LGHNA and CDR2 YSLEER. The CDR3 is made up of 16 amino acids. The ends lost 5 bases at V and 9 bases at J; junction bases unmatched: 9.

The chain is built from TRBV7-9 and TRBJ1-1; TRBD1 agrees at 8 bases. This CDR3 spans 14 amino acids. V gave up 5 bases and J gave up 5 bases; unmatched junction bases: 7. Germline V CDR1 and CDR2: SEHNR, FQNEAQ (reference sequence). Written as DNA, the CDR3 is TGTGCCAGCAGCCCAGGACAGGGTCTTACTGAAGCTTTCTTT. As protein: CASSPGQGLTEAFF.

The rearrangement links TRBV11-3 to TRBJ1-2; D is possibly TRBD1 (5 bases). The CDR3 runs 13 residues. Trimming removed 7 bases at V and 10 bases at J, with 19 bases between. CDR1 is SGHNT, CDR2 YENEEA, per germline. The CDR3 sequence: CASTSGPGVIYTF. In DNA form, the CDR3 reads TGTGCCAGCACCTCTGGCCCGGGGGTGATCTACACCTTC.

The chain uses TRBV5-1 and TRBJ1-1, with 8 bases lining up with TRBD1. The length of the CDR3 is 15 residues. Germline CDR1 SGHRS, CDR2 YFSETQ. The V gene end was trimmed by 4 bases and the J gene end by 1 base; junction bases not matched to a gene: 6. The CDR3 reads CASSLAGTGNTEAFF. CDR3 sequence (DNA): TGCGCCAGCAGCCTCGCCGGGACAGGGAACACTGAAGCTTTCTTT.

The CDR3 loop reads CASSRQSNYEQYF. In DNA form, the CDR3 reads TGCGCCAGCAGCCGACAGTCCAACTACGAGCAGTACTTC. The rearrangement uses TRBV5-1 and TRBJ2-7; possible D gene TRBD1, 5 bases. The germline V and J ends were trimmed by 4 bases and 3 bases, with 11 bases remaining between them. The CDR3 is 13 residues long. Germline V gives CDR1 SGHRS, CDR2 YFSETQ.

V and J are TRBV27 and TRBJ1-5; D possibly corresponds to TRBD1 (5 bases). The CDR3 loop spans 14 amino acids. The germline gives CDR1 MNHEY, CDR2 SMNVEV (reference sequence). V was pared by 0 bases and J by 4 bases, with 7 bases between. As DNA, the CDR3 is TGTGCCAGCAGTTTATCGTACAGGAATCAGCCCCAGCATTTT. Translating gives CASSLSYRNQPQHF.

The chain joins TRBV5-8 to TRBJ1-2; 7 positions agree with TRBD1. The CDR3 runs to 16 residues. Germline CDR1 reads SGHTS; CDR2 reads YDEGEE. Trimming removed 3 bases from V and 5 bases from J; junction bases left unmatched: 13. The CDR3 coding sequence is TGTGCCAGCAGCTCTGGACAGGTCGGGAATCCTTATGGCTACACCTTC. Its protein is CASSSGQVGNPYGYTF.

The chain has TRBV7-3 and TRBJ2-1, with 11 bases fitting TRBD2. The CDR3 sequence is 15 residues long. In germline, CDR1 is SGHTA, CDR2 FQGTGA. The trim removed 5 bases at V and 4 bases at J, leaving 4 bases unmatched. CDR3 bases: TGTGCCAGCAGCCCTTTAGCGGGAGGGTACAATGAGCAGTTCTTC. It encodes CASSPLAGGYNEQFF.

The chain recombines TRBV7-2 with TRBJ1-1, with unresolved D. In germline, CDR1 is SGHTA, CDR2 FQGNSA. V shed 5 bases and J shed 1 base, with 11 bases lying between them. The CDR3 is 14 residues long. In DNA form, the CDR3 reads TGTGCCAGCAGCCCTGGTTGGCCGAACACTGAAGCTTTCTTT. This gives the protein CASSPGWPNTEAFF.

V and J are TRBV6-5 and TRBJ1-3, with D possibly matching TRBD1 (6 bases). Trimming cost V 6 bases and J 0 bases, with 12 bases left between them. CDR3 length: 15 residues. Germline V gene sequence: CDR1 MNHEY, CDR2 SVGAGI. The CDR3 bases are TGTGCCAGCAGACGACAGGATGGCTCTGGAAACACCATATATTTT. Protein product: CASRRQDGSGNTIYF.

The chain joins TRBV28 to TRBJ2-2; 7 bases line up with TRBD1. Germline loops: CDR1 MDHEN, CDR2 SYDVKM. CDR3 length equals 14 residues. The J segment lost 7 bases and the V segment lost 6 bases, leaving 8 bases of the junction unmatched. This CDR3 is CASSPTGRNGELFF. In DNA, the CDR3 is TGTGCCAGCAGCCCGACAGGGAGAAACGGGGAGCTGTTTTTT.

This chain links TRBV18 with TRBJ1-3; TRBD1 matches at 9 bases. The CDR3 has 16 amino acids. Germline CDR1 KGHSH, CDR2 LQKENI. V lost 4 bases to trimming and J lost 1 base; unmatched junction nucleotides: 5. Here the CDR3 reads CASSHGQGRSGNTIYF. CDR3 coding DNA: TGTGCCAGCTCACACGGACAGGGGAGGTCTGGAAACACCATATATTTT.